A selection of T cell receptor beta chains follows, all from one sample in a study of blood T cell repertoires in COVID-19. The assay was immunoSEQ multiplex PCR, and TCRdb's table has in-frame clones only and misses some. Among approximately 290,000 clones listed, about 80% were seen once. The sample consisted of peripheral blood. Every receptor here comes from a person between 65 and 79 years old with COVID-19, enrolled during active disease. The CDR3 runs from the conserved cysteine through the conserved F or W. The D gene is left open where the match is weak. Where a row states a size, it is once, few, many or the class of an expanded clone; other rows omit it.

CASSLAGLSSSYNSPLHF,TGCGCCAGCAGCTTAGCAGGTCTGTCGAGTTCCTATAATTCACCCCTCCACTTT,TRBJ1-6,TRBV5-1,.,.
CASPSKMSDRYDLNTEAFF,TGTGCCAGCCCAAGTAAAATGTCTGACAGATATGACTTGAACACTGAAGCTTTCTTT,TRBJ1-1,TRBV2,.,.
CASSYSQGILYTEAFF,TGTGCCAGCAGTTACTCGCAGGGGATTCTGTACACTGAAGCTTTCTTT,TRBJ1-1,TRBV6-2/TRBV6-3,.,.
CASSINRMNTEAFF,TGTGCCAGTAGTATAAACAGGATGAACACTGAAGCTTTCTTT,TRBJ1-1,TRBV19,.,.
CASSFGSGGAGAGELFF,TGTGCCAGCAGCTTCGGCAGCGGGGGGGCGGGCGCCGGGGAGCTGTTTTTT,TRBJ2-2,TRBV11-2,TRBD2,.
CASSPGLAARSTDTQYF,TGTGCCAGCAGCCCGGGACTAGCGGCTAGAAGCACAGATACGCAGTATTTT,TRBJ2-3,TRBV28,TRBD2,.
CASSSTWTGMDEQYF,TGTGCCAGCTCTTCTACCTGGACAGGAATGGACGAGCAGTACTTC,TRBJ2-7,TRBV7-9,TRBD1,few
CASSFAAGGNNEQFF,TGTGCCAGCAGCTTCGCAGCGGGGGGCAACAATGAGCAGTTCTTC,TRBJ2-1,TRBV7-3,TRBD2,.
CASSRAEGNLFLGEQYF,TGTGCCAGCAGCCGGGCGGAGGGCAATCTGTTTTTGGGTGAGCAGTACTTC,TRBJ2-7,TRBV11-2,.,.
CSARVMTKAFF,TGCAGTGCTAGAGTGATGACAAAAGCTTTCTTT,TRBJ1-1,TRBV20-1,.,.
CASTPTGNTEAFF,TGTGCCAGCACCCCTACAGGAAACACTGAAGCTTTCTTT,TRBJ1-1,TRBV12-3/TRBV12-4,.,.
CASRPTGYDSPLHF,TGTGCCAGCAGACCGACAGGTTATGATTCACCCCTCCACTTT,TRBJ1-6,TRBV6-5,.,.
CASRDRGQLNEKLFF,TGTGCCAGCCGGGACAGGGGGCAGTTAAATGAAAAACTGTTTTTT,TRBJ1-4,TRBV6-6,TRBD1,few
CASSVDCRGGYRRFPEAFF,TGTGCCAGCAGCGTAGATTGTCGTGGTGGTTACAGACGGTTCCCTGAAGCTTTCTTT,TRBJ1-1,TRBV9,.,.
CASSGGKGLNYGYTF,TGTGCCAGCAGCGGCGGAAAGGGGCTTAACTATGGCTACACCTTC,TRBJ1-2,TRBV7-2,.,.
CASSRLNEKLFF,TGTGCCAGTAGTAGGCTTAATGAAAAACTGTTTTTT,TRBJ1-4,TRBV19,.,.
CASSLVSRGFTNQPQHF,TGTGCCAGCAGCTTAGTATCGCGGGGTTTCACCAATCAGCCCCAGCATTTT,TRBJ1-5,TRBV7-2,.,.
CASSQDRTANSGNTIYF,TGTGCCAGCAGCCAAGATCGGACAGCGAACTCTGGAAACACCATATATTTT,TRBJ1-3,TRBV4-2,.,.
CASGFTGTPNTGELFF,TGTGCTAGTGGTTTCACCGGGACTCCTAACACCGGGGAGCTGTTTTTT,TRBJ2-2,TRBV12-5,.,.
CASSLAGAQETQYF,TGCGCCAGCAGCTTGGCAGGGGCGCAGGAGACCCAGTACTTC,TRBJ2-5,TRBV5-1,.,.
CASSETSGGADTQYF,TGTGCCAGCAGCGAGACTAGCGGGGGGGCTGATACGCAGTATTTT,TRBJ2-3,TRBV3-1/TRBV3-2,TRBD2,.
CASSLRRGYYGYTF,TGTGCCAGCAGTTTGAGAAGGGGGTACTATGGCTACACCTTC,TRBJ1-2,TRBV28,.,.
CSAGVSYEQYF,TGCAGTGCGGGAGTTTCCTACGAGCAGTACTTC,TRBJ2-7,TRBV20-1,.,few
CASSQEGDRGKNIQYF,TGTGCCAGCAGCCAAGAGGGGGACAGGGGGAAAAACATTCAGTACTTC,TRBJ2-4,TRBV4-2,TRBD1,.
CASSPRGGEKLFF,TGTGCCAGCAGCCCTAGGGGCGGTGAAAAACTGTTTTTT,TRBJ1-4,TRBV13,.,.
CATSDLQGTSASWAETQYF,TGTGCCACCAGTGATTTGCAAGGGACTAGCGCTTCGTGGGCAGAGACCCAGTACTTC,TRBJ2-5,TRBV24-1,TRBD2,.
CASSLAQVDTEAFF,TGTGCCAGCAGCTTAGCGCAGGTGGACACTGAAGCTTTCTTT,TRBJ1-1,TRBV11-2,.,.
CASSPPVAGVGNEQFF,TGCGCCAGCAGCCCGCCCGTAGCGGGAGTTGGAAATGAGCAGTTCTTC,TRBJ2-1,TRBV5-1,TRBD2,.
CASSDAQTSTDTQYF,TGTGCCAGCAGTGACGCCCAGACTAGCACAGATACGCAGTATTTT,TRBJ2-3,TRBV6-4,.,.
CASSVTGGANEAFF,TGTGCCAGCAGCGTGACAGGGGGCGCGAATGAAGCTTTCTTT,TRBJ1-1,TRBV9,TRBD1,.
CASSFSAGRSCEQYF,TGTGCCAGCAGCTTCTCCGCGGGACGCTCCTGCGAGCAGTACTTC,TRBJ2-7,TRBV7-2,.,.
CASSRPRDRRPHLRYSNQPQHF,TGTGCCAGCAGCCGACCCAGGGACAGGCGCCCACACCTCCGTTATAGCAATCAGCCCCAGCATTTT,TRBJ1-5,TRBV21-1,.,.
CASSVSETVAQGKLFF,TGTGCCAGCAGCGTAAGCGAGACCGTCGCCCAGGGGAAACTGTTTTTT,TRBJ1-4,TRBV9,.,.
CASTLGEGGIYGYTF,TGTGCCAGCACCCTTGGGGAGGGTGGAATCTATGGCTACACCTTC,TRBJ1-2,TRBV28,.,.
CASSYSRQGTNGYTF,TGTGCCAGCAGTTACTCTCGTCAAGGGACTAATGGCTACACCTTC,TRBJ1-2,TRBV6-5,.,once